This T cell receptor beta chain was recovered during a study of T cells in tumors after PD-1 blockade. CDR3 length equals 18 residues. V was cut by 3 bases and J by 3 bases, with 19 bases left in between. CDR1 and CDR2 (germline): SGDLS, YYNGEE. Clones were sequenced by immunoSEQ multiplex PCR, and TCRdb holds only the in-frame ones, with some missing. The sample records tens of thousands of clones, around 74% being singletons. Points from the study as a whole: Peripheral recruitment is suggested, as some novel exhausted tumor clones were in pre-treatment blood.

This clone appeared a single time. Its specificity is unknown. The chain employs TRBV9 and TRBJ2-6; D is possibly TRBD2 (7 bases). Sequenced material: PBMCs, taken after anti-PD-1 treatment. This TCR was recovered from a human donor with basal cell carcinoma. This CDR3 is CASSDLRGGAGGANVLTF. The CDR3 nucleotides are TGTGCCAGCAGCGATCTCCGTGGGGGGGCCGGTGGGGCCAACGTCCTGACTTTC.